The 12 T cell receptor beta chains below were found in one sample sequenced in a study of shared clonotypes between healthy human individuals (dated by TCRdb to the early 2020s). CD8 naive samples were CD45RO-negative cells positively selected for CCR7, giving a CD45RA+CCR7+ population that excluded TemRA cells. The protocol used for the library was the immunoSEQ multiplex PCR assay. Drawn from immuneACCESS, this table holds only the in-frame rearrangements with V and J called that TCRdb kept. Clones are partly lost; checked studies trace under half to an unresolved V gene and leave the rest unexplained. The sample table lists some 2 million clones, about 95% of them with a count of one. The ten largest clones add up to approximately 1.2% of the sample. Sequencing was carried out using naive CD8+ T cells sorted from blood. The sample's cell subset or site label, decoded: CD45RA+CCR7+. The receptor source for this set is a man between 18 and 35 years old in good health.

This chain joins TRBV30 and TRBJ2-2, with TRBD2 identical over 7 bases. This CDR3 has 15 amino acids. Germline assignment: CDR1 GTSNPN and CDR2 SVGIG (reference sequence). After removal of 2 bases from V and 2 bases from J, the junction contained 5 bases not matched to a gene. CDR3 residues: CAWSTGTTNTGELFF. CDR3 nucleotide sequence: TGTGCCTGGAGTACCGGGACTACCAACACCGGGGAGCTGTTTTTT. Complete variable domain (other parts from reference TRBV30 and TRBJ2-2): SQTIHQWPATLVQPVGSPLSLECTVEGTSNPNLYWYRQAAGRGLQLLFYSVGIGQISSEVPQNLSASRPQDRQFILSSKKLLLSDSGFYLCAWSTGTTNTGELFFGEGSRLTVL.

A note on this clone: Other DNA sequences of this sample code for an identical CDR3. The rearrangement links TRBV5-6 to TRBJ1-2; D remains ambiguous. CDR1 SGHDT and CDR2 YYEEEE come from the germline V gene. V lost 0 bases to trimming and J lost 4 bases, with 7 bases between them. The CDR3 sequence is 13 residues long. The CDR3 DNA reads TGTGCCAGCAGCTTGGAGTCAGTCTATGGCTACACCTTC. Encoded protein: CASSLESVYGYTF.

The rearrangement uses TRBV27 and TRBJ2-7; TRBD2 matches at 13 bases. Germline V CDR1 and CDR2: MNHEY, SMNVEV (reference sequence). After removal of 6 bases from V and 5 bases from J, the junction contained 7 bases not matched to a gene. This CDR3 comprises 15 residues. CDR3 bases: TGTGCCAGCAGCGGACTAGCGGGAGCGTACCACGAGCAGTACTTC. As protein: CASSGLAGAYHEQYF.

The V gene is TRBV12-5, the J gene TRBJ2-3, with 7 bases identical to TRBD2. This CDR3 is 15 amino acids long. The V gene end was trimmed by 1 base and the J gene end by 5 bases; junction bases not matched to a gene: 6. The germline V gene has CDR1 LGHNT and CDR2 FRNRAP. The chain's CDR3 is CASGLGTGGLDTQYF. The CDR3 nucleotides read TGTGCTAGTGGTTTGGGGACGGGAGGCCTAGATACGCAGTATTTT. The full variable domain, completed using reference TRBV12-5 and TRBJ2-3, is DARVTQTPRHKVTEMGQEVTMRCQPILGHNTVFWYRQTMMQGLELLAYFRNRAPLDDSGMPKDRFSAEMPDATLATLKIQPSEPRDSAVYFCASGLGTGGLDTQYFGPGTRLTVL.

The gene calls are TRBV7-6 and TRBJ2-7; D might be TRBD2 (6 bases). The CDR3 consists of 16 residues. CDR1 and CDR2 from the germline V gene are SGHVS and FNYEAQ. The germline V and J ends were trimmed by 2 bases and 6 bases, with 20 bases remaining between them. CDR3 sequence: CASSLIARGESGEQYF. CDR3 bases: TGTGCCAGCAGCTTAATTGCTCGCGGGGAAAGTGGCGAGCAGTACTTC.

In this sample, this clone turned up once. This sequence joins TRBV4-3 and TRBJ2-2; 8 bases line up with TRBD2. The CDR3 covers 17 residues. CDR1 is LGHNA, CDR2 YSLEER, per germline. The J segment lost 5 bases and the V segment lost 0 bases, leaving 8 bases of the junction unmatched. The CDR3, as DNA: TGCGCCAGCAGCCAAGAGTGGAGCGGGAGAGGGACCGGGGAGCTGTTTTTT. It is translated as CASSQEWSGRGTGELFF.

V is TRBV29-1 and J is TRBJ2-5; D ambiguous. This CDR3 is built from 11 residues. The germline V and J ends were trimmed by 4 bases and 7 bases, with 10 bases remaining between them. Germline V gene sequence: CDR1 SQVTM, CDR2 ANQGSEA. The CDR3 sequence is CSVVADGTQYF. The CDR3 nucleotides are TGCAGCGTTGTCGCGGATGGGACCCAGTACTTC.

The chain carries TRBV4-1 and TRBJ2-7; D remains ambiguous. V shed 0 bases and J shed 0 bases, with 12 bases lying between them. The CDR3 extends over 16 amino acids. CDR1 is MGHRA, CDR2 YSYEKL, per germline. CDR3 amino acids: CASSQEGTASSYEQYF. Here the CDR3 DNA reads TGCGCCAGCAGCCAAGAAGGAACAGCTAGCTCCTACGAGCAGTACTTC.

This clone was recorded once. V is TRBV5-6 and J is TRBJ2-4; 10 bases match TRBD1. Germline V gene sequence: CDR1 SGHDT, CDR2 YYEEEE. The ends lost 0 bases at V and 5 bases at J; junction bases unmatched: 2. This CDR3 comprises 15 residues. CDR3 protein: CASSLVGTGENIQYF. The CDR3 DNA reads as TGTGCCAGCAGCTTGGTTGGGACAGGGGAAAACATTCAGTACTTC. The full variable domain, with the rest looked up from reference TRBV5-6 and TRBJ2-4, is DAGVTQSPTHLIKTRGQQVTLRCSPKSGHDTVSWYQQALGQGPQFIFQYYEEEERQRGNFPDRFSGHQFPNYSSELNVNALLLGDSALYLCASSLVGTGENIQYFGAGTRLSVL.

Details on this clone: Other DNA sequences from this sample encode an identical CDR3 as well. This chain connects TRBV7-9 to TRBJ2-7, with TRBD1 as a possible D gene (6 bases). Germline V gene lookup returns CDR1 SEHNR and CDR2 FQNEAQ (reference sequence). The CDR3 consists of 15 residues. V gave up 0 bases and J gave up 2 bases, with 11 bases separating them. CDR3 coding DNA: TGTGCCAGCAGCTTAGCACAGGGTCAGGCCTACGAGCAGTACTTC. Its translation is CASSLAQGQAYEQYF.

The J gene is TRBJ1-2, the V gene TRBV30; the match to TRBD1 covers 10 bases. V shed 1 base, J shed 5 bases, and the junction held 4 bases outside the gene matches. Germline V gene lookup returns CDR1 GTSNPN and CDR2 SVGIG (reference sequence). This CDR3 is 14 amino acids long. This CDR3 reads CAWSAGTGVYGYTF. The CDR3 bases are TGTGCCTGGAGTGCCGGGACAGGGGTTTATGGCTACACCTTC.

Notes on this clone: This same CDR3 is encoded by further DNA sequences in the sample. The rearrangement links TRBV7-9 to TRBJ2-7; 7 bases map to TRBD1. Germline values: CDR1 SEHNR, CDR2 FQNEAQ (reference sequence). V was pared by 0 bases and J by 5 bases, with 1 base of the junction left unmatched. The CDR3 runs 13 residues. CDR3 sequence (DNA): TGTGCCAGCAGCTTAGCAGGGACAGACGAGCAGTACTTC. The encoded protein is CASSLAGTDEQYF.